This T cell receptor beta chain was found in a study of blood T cell repertoires in COVID-19. Across the whole study: Donors in the United States, Italy and Spain gave samples during acute or convalescent COVID-19. Sample material is recorded as cDNA or gDNA derived from T cells, B-cell-depleted T cells, or PBMCs.

Trimming left V 7 bases short and J 1 base short, with 10 bases between. Germline V CDR1 and CDR2: ENHRY, SYGVKD. This CDR3 spans 13 amino acids. Per the original methods: Reference gene primer amplification gave nucleated cell count estimates. Assay used: immunoSEQ multiplex PCR; TCRdb lists only in-frame clones, some missing. That table supplies the V and J calls and clone size; D and trimming were determined from the DNA. The sample holds 240,000 or so clones, around 90% seen once. The chain has TRBV10-3 and TRBJ1-1, with D unclear. Sample: peripheral blood. The receptor comes from a woman aged 40 to 50 who had recovered from COVID-19. The chain's CDR3 is CAIIGQPNTEAFF. The CDR3 DNA is TGTGCCATCATTGGGCAACCGAACACTGAAGCTTTCTTT.